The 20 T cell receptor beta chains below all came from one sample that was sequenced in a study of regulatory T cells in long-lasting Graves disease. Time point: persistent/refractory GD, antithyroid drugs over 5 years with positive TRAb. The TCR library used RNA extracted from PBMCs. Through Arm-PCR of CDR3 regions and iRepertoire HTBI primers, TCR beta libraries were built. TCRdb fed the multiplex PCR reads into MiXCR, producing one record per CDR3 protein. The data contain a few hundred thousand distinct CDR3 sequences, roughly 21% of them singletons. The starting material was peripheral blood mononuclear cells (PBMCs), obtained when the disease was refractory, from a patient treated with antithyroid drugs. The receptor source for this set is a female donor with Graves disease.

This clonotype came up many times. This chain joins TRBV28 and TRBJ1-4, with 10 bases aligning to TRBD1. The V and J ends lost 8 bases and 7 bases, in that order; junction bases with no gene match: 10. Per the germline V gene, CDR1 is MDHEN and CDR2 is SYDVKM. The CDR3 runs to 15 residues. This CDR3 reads CASGDLDRGREKLFF. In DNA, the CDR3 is TGTGCCAGCGGGGACCTTGACAGGGGGCGTGAAAAACTGTTTTTT. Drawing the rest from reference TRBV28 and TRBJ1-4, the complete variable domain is DVKVTQSSRYLVKRTGEKVFLECVQDMDHENMFWYRQDPGLGLRLIYFSYDVKMKEKGDIPEGYSVSREKKERFSLILESASTNQTSMYLCASGDLDRGREKLFFGSGTQLSVL.

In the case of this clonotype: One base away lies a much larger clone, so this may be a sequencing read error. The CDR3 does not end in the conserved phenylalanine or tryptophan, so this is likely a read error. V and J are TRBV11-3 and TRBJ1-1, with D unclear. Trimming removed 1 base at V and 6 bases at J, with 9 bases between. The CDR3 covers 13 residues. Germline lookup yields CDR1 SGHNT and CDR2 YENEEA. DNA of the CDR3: TGTGCCAGCAGCTTAGCTAGCGGTGCTGAAGCTTTCCTT. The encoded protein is CASSLASGAEAFL.

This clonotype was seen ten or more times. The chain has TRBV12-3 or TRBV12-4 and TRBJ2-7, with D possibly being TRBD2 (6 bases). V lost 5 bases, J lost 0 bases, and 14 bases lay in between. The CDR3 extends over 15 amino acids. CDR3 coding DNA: TGTGCCAGCAGTCCTAGCGACCGGGACTCCTACGAGCAGTACTTC. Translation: CASSPSDRDSYEQYF.

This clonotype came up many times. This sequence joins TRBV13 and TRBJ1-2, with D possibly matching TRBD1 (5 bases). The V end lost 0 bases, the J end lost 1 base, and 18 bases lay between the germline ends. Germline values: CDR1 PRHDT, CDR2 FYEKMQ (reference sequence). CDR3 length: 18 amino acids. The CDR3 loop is CASSLGMGRVADNYGYTF. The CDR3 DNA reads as TGTGCCAGCAGCTTAGGGATGGGCAGGGTGGCCGATAACTATGGCTACACCTTC.

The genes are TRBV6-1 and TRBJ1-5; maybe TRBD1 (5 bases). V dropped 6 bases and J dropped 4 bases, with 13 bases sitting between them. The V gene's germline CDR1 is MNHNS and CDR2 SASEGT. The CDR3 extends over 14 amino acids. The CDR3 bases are TGTGCCAGCAGCTGGAGGACACAAAATCAGCCCCAGCATTTT. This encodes CASSWRTQNQPQHF.

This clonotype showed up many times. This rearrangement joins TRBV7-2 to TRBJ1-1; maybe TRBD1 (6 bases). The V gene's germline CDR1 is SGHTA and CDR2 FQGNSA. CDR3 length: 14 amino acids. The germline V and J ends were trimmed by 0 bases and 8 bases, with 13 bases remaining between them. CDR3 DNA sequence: TGTGCCAGCAGCTTAGCGTTGGGGGCGCAGGAAGCTTTCTTT. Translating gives CASSLALGAQEAFF.

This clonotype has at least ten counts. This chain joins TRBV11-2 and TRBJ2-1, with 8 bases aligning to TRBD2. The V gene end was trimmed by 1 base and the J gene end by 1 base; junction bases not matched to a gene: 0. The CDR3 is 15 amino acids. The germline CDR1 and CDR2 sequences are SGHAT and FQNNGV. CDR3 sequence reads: CASSLASGSYNEQFF. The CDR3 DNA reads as TGTGCCAGCAGCTTAGCTAGCGGGTCCTACAATGAGCAGTTCTTC.

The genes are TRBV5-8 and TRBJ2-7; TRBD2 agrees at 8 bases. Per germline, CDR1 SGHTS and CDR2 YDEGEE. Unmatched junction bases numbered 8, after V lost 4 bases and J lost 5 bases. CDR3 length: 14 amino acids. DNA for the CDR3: TGTGCCAGCAGCCGCAGGGGACTAGTCGACGAGCAGTACTTC. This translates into CASSRRGLVDEQYF.

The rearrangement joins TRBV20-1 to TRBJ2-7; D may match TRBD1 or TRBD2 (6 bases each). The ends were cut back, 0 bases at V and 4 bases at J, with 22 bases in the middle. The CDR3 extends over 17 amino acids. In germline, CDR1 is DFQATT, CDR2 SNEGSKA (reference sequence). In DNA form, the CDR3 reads TGCAGTGCTAGAGATGTCCCGGGGGCGAGGTTCGGGTACGAGCAGTACTTC. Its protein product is CSARDVPGARFGYEQYF.

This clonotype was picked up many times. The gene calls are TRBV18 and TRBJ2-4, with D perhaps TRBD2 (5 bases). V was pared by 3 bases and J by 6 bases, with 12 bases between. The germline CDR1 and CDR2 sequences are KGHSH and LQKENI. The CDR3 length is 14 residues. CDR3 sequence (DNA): TGTGCCAGCTCACCCGTCGGAGGACTAAACATTCAGTACTTC. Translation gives CASSPVGGLNIQYF.

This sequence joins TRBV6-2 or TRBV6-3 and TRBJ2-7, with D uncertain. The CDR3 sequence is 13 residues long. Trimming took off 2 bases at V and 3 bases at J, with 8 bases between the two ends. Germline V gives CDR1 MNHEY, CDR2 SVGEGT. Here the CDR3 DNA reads TGTGCCAGCAGTTACGGAGACATCTACGAGCAGTACTTC. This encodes CASSYGDIYEQYF.

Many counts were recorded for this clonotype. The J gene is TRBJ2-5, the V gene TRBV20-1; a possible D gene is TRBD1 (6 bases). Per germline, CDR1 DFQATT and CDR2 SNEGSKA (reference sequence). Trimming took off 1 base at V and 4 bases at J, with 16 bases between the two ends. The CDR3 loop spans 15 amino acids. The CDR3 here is CSARVVRGPGETQYF. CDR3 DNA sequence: TGCAGTGCTAGAGTGGTCAGGGGCCCAGGAGAGACCCAGTACTTC.

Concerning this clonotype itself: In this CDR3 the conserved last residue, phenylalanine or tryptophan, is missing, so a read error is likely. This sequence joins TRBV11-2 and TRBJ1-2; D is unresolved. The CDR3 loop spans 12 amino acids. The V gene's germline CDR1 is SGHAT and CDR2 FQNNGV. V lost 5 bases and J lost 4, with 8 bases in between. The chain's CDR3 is CASSPDGYGYTL. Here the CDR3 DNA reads TGTGCCAGCAGCCCGGACGGCTATGGCTACACCCTC.

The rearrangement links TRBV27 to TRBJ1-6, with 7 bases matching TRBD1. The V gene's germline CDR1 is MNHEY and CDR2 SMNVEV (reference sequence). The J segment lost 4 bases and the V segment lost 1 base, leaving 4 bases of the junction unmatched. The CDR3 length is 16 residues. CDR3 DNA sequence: TGTGCCAGCAGTTTATGGGCAGGGGGATATAATTCACCCCTCCACTTT. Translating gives CASSLWAGGYNSPLHF.

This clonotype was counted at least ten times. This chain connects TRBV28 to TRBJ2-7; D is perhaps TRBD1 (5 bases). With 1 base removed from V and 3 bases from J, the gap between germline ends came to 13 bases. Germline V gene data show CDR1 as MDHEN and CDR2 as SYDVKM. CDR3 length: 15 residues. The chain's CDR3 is CASSLFVSTDYEQYF. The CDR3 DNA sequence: TGTGCCAGCAGTTTATTTGTTTCGACAGACTACGAGCAGTACTTC.

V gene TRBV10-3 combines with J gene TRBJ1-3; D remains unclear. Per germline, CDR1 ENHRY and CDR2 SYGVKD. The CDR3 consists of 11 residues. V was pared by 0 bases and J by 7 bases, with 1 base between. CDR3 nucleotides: TGTGCCATCAGTGAGTCGAACACCATATATTTT. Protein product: CAISESNTIYF.

In DNA, the CDR3 is TGCAGTGCCACCGAAACAGGGTGGTCACCCCTCCACTTT. Translation gives CSATETGWSPLHF. The rearrangement uses TRBV20-1 and TRBJ1-6; D may be TRBD1 (6 bases). Germline assignment: CDR1 DFQATT and CDR2 SNEGSKA (reference sequence). Trimming removed 6 bases from V and 10 bases from J, with 16 bases in between. This CDR3 is built from 13 residues.

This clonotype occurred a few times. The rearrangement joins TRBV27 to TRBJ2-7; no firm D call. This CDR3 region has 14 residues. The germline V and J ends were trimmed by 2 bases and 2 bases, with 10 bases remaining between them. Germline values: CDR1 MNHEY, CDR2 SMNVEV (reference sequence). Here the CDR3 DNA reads TGTGCCAGCAGTTTACATCCCTCAGCCTACGAGCAGTACTTC. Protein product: CASSLHPSAYEQYF.

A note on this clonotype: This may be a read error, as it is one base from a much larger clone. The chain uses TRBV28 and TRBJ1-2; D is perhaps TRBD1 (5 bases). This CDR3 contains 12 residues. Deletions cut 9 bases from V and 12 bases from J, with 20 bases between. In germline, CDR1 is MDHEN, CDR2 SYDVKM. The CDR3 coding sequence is TGTGCCAGTGAGACGGACACTATGGGCCACACCTTC. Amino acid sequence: CASETDTMGHTF.

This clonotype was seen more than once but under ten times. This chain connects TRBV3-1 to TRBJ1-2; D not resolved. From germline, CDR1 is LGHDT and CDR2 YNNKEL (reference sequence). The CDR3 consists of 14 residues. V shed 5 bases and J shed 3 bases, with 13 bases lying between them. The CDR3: CASSFDGGHYGYTF. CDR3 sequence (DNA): TGTGCCAGCAGCTTTGACGGCGGACACTATGGCTACACCTTC.